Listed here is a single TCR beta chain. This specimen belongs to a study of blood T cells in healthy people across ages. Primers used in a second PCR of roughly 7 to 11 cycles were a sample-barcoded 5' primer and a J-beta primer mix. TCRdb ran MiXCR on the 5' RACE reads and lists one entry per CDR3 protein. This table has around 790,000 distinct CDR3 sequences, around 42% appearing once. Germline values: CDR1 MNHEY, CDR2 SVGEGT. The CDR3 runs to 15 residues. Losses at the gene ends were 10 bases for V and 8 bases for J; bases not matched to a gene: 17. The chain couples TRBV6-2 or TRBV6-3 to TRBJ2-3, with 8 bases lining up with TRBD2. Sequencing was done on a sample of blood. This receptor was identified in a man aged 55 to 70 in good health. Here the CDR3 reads CATYSRTSNSGTQYF. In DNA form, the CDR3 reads TGTGCCACCTACTCCCGGACTAGCAACTCGGGTACGCAGTATTTT.